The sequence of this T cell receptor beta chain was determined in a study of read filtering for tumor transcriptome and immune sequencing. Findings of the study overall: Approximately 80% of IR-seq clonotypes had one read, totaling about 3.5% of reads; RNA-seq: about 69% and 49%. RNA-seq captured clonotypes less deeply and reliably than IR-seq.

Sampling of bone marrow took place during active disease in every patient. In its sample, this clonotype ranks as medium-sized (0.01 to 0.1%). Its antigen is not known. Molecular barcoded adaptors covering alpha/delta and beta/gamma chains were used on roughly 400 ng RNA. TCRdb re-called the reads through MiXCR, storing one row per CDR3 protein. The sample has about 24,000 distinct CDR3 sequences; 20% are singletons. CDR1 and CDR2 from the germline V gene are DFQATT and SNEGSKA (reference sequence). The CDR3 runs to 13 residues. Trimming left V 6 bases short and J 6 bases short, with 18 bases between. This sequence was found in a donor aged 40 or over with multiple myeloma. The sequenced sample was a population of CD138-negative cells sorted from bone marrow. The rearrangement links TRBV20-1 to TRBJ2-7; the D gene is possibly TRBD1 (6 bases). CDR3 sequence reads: CSAHAQGTGEQYF. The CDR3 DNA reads TGCAGTGCACATGCACAGGGAACGGGCGAGCAGTACTTC.